These T cell receptor beta chains were read from a single sample in a study of OX40 agonist ivuxolimab in advanced cancers. The repertoire was sequenced with immunoSEQ multiplex PCR; TCRdb's copy has only in-frame clones and lacks some. This sample has roughly 75,000 clones; about 89% occur once, and the top ten carry roughly 13%. The sample consisted of CD4+ or CD8+ T cells sorted from blood, taken in a trial of the OX40 agonist ivuxolimab. The receptors derive from an adult with an advanced solid tumor such as melanoma, head and neck, liver or kidney cancer. Both conserved end residues are part of each CDR3. The order of the fields is V gene, J gene, clone size, D gene, CDR3 DNA, CDR3 protein. The D gene is left open where the match is weak. For some rows the clone size is stated as once, few or many, or as a class when expanded; others skip it.

v_call: TRBV18; j_call: TRBJ2-7; clone_size: NA; d_call: NA; cdr3_nt: TGTGCCAGCTCGGGGGACTTCTCACCAATATACGAGCAGTACTTC; cdr3_aa: CASSGDFSPIYEQYF
v_call: TRBV7-9; j_call: TRBJ1-2; clone_size: NA; d_call: NA; cdr3_nt: TGTGCCAGCAGCTTAGTATTAGGGGGGTCTGGCTACACCTTC; cdr3_aa: CASSLVLGGSGYTF
v_call: TRBV9; j_call: TRBJ1-2; clone_size: few; d_call: TRBD1; cdr3_nt: TGTGCCAGCAGCTCCCGGGACAGGGGGCCTGGCTACACCTTC; cdr3_aa: CASSSRDRGPGYTF
v_call: TRBV11-2; j_call: TRBJ2-7; clone_size: once; d_call: TRBD1; cdr3_nt: TGTGCCAGCAGCCCCGGACAGGGATTCTACGAGCAGTACTTC; cdr3_aa: CASSPGQGFYEQYF
v_call: TRBV9; j_call: TRBJ2-6; clone_size: NA; d_call: NA; cdr3_nt: TGTGCCAGCAGCAGGGGCCCTGGGGTCGGGCGCTCTGGGGCCAACGTCCTGACTTTC; cdr3_aa: CASSRGPGVGRSGANVLTF
v_call: TRBV6-6; j_call: TRBJ1-1; clone_size: NA; d_call: NA; cdr3_nt: TGTGCCAGCAGTCCCAACGGGGCAAGTGGCACTGAAGCTTTCTTT; cdr3_aa: CASSPNGASGTEAFF
v_call: TRBV7-8; j_call: TRBJ2-7; clone_size: NA; d_call: TRBD1; cdr3_nt: TGTGCCAGCAGCTTTAGTGCCCGGGACAGGGCCTACGAGCAGTACTTC; cdr3_aa: CASSFSARDRAYEQYF
v_call: TRBV5-6; j_call: TRBJ2-7; clone_size: NA; d_call: NA; cdr3_nt: TGTGCCAGCAGCTTGACGAGACACGATTACGAGCAGTACTTC; cdr3_aa: CASSLTRHDYEQYF
v_call: TRBV7-2; j_call: TRBJ1-2; clone_size: few; d_call: NA; cdr3_nt: TGTGCCAGCAGCTATGGACAGCAACTCTATGGCTACACCTTC; cdr3_aa: CASSYGQQLYGYTF
v_call: TRBV11-3; j_call: TRBJ2-1; clone_size: NA; d_call: TRBD1; cdr3_nt: TGTGCCAGCAGCCTGCGAGGGGGCGCCACCTACAATGAGCAGTTCTTC; cdr3_aa: CASSLRGGATYNEQFF
v_call: TRBV6-1; j_call: TRBJ1-1; clone_size: NA; d_call: NA; cdr3_nt: TGTGCCAGCAGTGTTCAAGAGAACACTGAAGCTTTCTTT; cdr3_aa: CASSVQENTEAFF
v_call: TRBV5-1; j_call: TRBJ2-7; clone_size: NA; d_call: NA; cdr3_nt: TGCGCCAGTGCGGGCCAGGGTGCCTACGAGCAGTACTTC; cdr3_aa: CASAGQGAYEQYF
v_call: TRBV15; j_call: TRBJ1-4; clone_size: NA; d_call: NA; cdr3_nt: TGTGCCACCAGCAGGACAGAGCTGAATGAAAAACTGTTTTTT; cdr3_aa: CATSRTELNEKLFF
v_call: TRBV6-5; j_call: TRBJ1-2; clone_size: NA; d_call: TRBD1; cdr3_nt: TGTGCCAGCAGTTACTCGGGACAGGTTAAAAACTATGGCTACACCTTC; cdr3_aa: CASSYSGQVKNYGYTF
v_call: TRBV5-1; j_call: TRBJ2-5; clone_size: few; d_call: TRBD2; cdr3_nt: TGCGCCAGCAGCTCGCGACTAGCGGCCGGGGGGGCCCAGTACTTC; cdr3_aa: CASSSRLAAGGAQYF
v_call: TRBV29-1; j_call: TRBJ2-7; clone_size: NA; d_call: TRBD2; cdr3_nt: TGCAGCGTTGTGAGCGGGAGGGCCCGAAGGGAGCAGTACTTC; cdr3_aa: CSVVSGRARREQYF
v_call: TRBV2; j_call: TRBJ1-4; clone_size: NA; d_call: NA; cdr3_nt: TGTGCCAGCAGCACGGGCGTGTGGGGTACTAATGAAAAACTGTTTTTT; cdr3_aa: CASSTGVWGTNEKLFF
v_call: TRBV5-1; j_call: TRBJ2-1; clone_size: NA; d_call: NA; cdr3_nt: TGCGCCAGCAGCTTCGGAACCTACAATGAGCAGTTCTTC; cdr3_aa: CASSFGTYNEQFF
v_call: TRBV11-2; j_call: TRBJ2-5; clone_size: NA; d_call: TRBD2; cdr3_nt: TGTGCCAGCAGCTTAGACCCCTGGACTAGCGGGAGAGTGGAGGAGACCCAGTACTTC; cdr3_aa: CASSLDPWTSGRVEETQYF
v_call: TRBV10-3; j_call: TRBJ1-1; clone_size: once; d_call: NA; cdr3_nt: TGTGCCACCCAGGGGACCCTTGAGATGGCTTTCTTT; cdr3_aa: CATQGTLEMAFF
v_call: TRBV7-9; j_call: TRBJ1-2; clone_size: NA; d_call: NA; cdr3_nt: TGTGCCAGCAGCTTCGGCGGCAGGGAACTCTATGGCTACACCTTC; cdr3_aa: CASSFGGRELYGYTF
v_call: TRBV7-9; j_call: TRBJ1-1; clone_size: NA; d_call: NA; cdr3_nt: TGTGCCAGCAGCGCAAATGAAGCTTTCTTT; cdr3_aa: CASSANEAFF
v_call: TRBV7-2; j_call: TRBJ2-3; clone_size: NA; d_call: NA; cdr3_nt: TGTGCCAGCAGCTCGGGACCTAGCACAGATACGCAGTATTTT; cdr3_aa: CASSSGPSTDTQYF
v_call: TRBV6-5; j_call: TRBJ2-7; clone_size: NA; d_call: TRBD1; cdr3_nt: TGTGCCAGCAGAAGGGGGCAGCCCTACGAGCAGTACTTC; cdr3_aa: CASRRGQPYEQYF
v_call: TRBV7-3; j_call: TRBJ2-7; clone_size: NA; d_call: NA; cdr3_nt: TGTGCCAGCAGCCCCTCGCGTGGTGCGAGTCTCCACGAGCAGTACTTC; cdr3_aa: CASSPSRGASLHEQYF
v_call: TRBV29-1; j_call: TRBJ2-5; clone_size: few; d_call: TRBD2; cdr3_nt: TGCAGCGTTCCAACTAGCGGGAGTAGAAGTGAGACCCAGTACTTC; cdr3_aa: CSVPTSGSRSETQYF
v_call: TRBV4-1; j_call: TRBJ2-2; clone_size: NA; d_call: NA; cdr3_nt: TGCGCCAGCAGGGATGGGATGATCGATTCCGGGGAGCTGTTTTTT; cdr3_aa: CASRDGMIDSGELFF
v_call: TRBV6-5; j_call: TRBJ2-7; clone_size: NA; d_call: NA; cdr3_nt: TGTGCCAGCAGTCTAAGGGACCAAAGCTCCTACGAGCAGTACTTC; cdr3_aa: CASSLRDQSSYEQYF
v_call: TRBV10-3; j_call: TRBJ2-5; clone_size: once; d_call: TRBD2; cdr3_nt: TGTGCCATCAGTGAGACCAGCGGGAGGGTTGTAGAGACCCAGTACTTC; cdr3_aa: CAISETSGRVVETQYF
v_call: TRBV29-1; j_call: TRBJ2-3; clone_size: NA; d_call: TRBD2; cdr3_nt: TGCAGCGTTGAAATGGTAGCGGGAGGGCTAGTTGGCACAGATACGCAGTATTTT; cdr3_aa: CSVEMVAGGLVGTDTQYF
v_call: TRBV6-5; j_call: TRBJ2-7; clone_size: NA; d_call: TRBD1; cdr3_nt: TGTGCCAGCAGTTACTCCGCGCAGGGGGCGGACTACGAGCAGTACTTC; cdr3_aa: CASSYSAQGADYEQYF
v_call: TRBV19; j_call: TRBJ1-1; clone_size: NA; d_call: NA; cdr3_nt: TGTGCCAGTACCCTACAGGGATGGACTGAAGCTTTCTTT; cdr3_aa: CASTLQGWTEAFF
v_call: TRBV9; j_call: TRBJ2-3; clone_size: once; d_call: NA; cdr3_nt: TGTGCCAGCAGCCCACTATCCACAGATACGCAGTATTTT; cdr3_aa: CASSPLSTDTQYF
v_call: TRBV29-1; j_call: TRBJ2-7; clone_size: NA; d_call: TRBD1; cdr3_nt: TGCAGCGTGGGGACAGGGGTTTCCTACGAGCAGTACTTC; cdr3_aa: CSVGTGVSYEQYF
v_call: TRBV15; j_call: TRBJ2-1; clone_size: NA; d_call: NA; cdr3_nt: TGTGCCACCAATCCGGGGTACAATGAGCAGTTCTTC; cdr3_aa: CATNPGYNEQFF
v_call: TRBV28; j_call: TRBJ1-5; clone_size: NA; d_call: NA; cdr3_nt: TGTGCCAGCAGTCCCGACACTACCTCTATATCAGGTGGTTCGAACAATCAGCCCCAGCATTTT; cdr3_aa: CASSPDTTSISGGSNNQPQHF
v_call: TRBV7-9; j_call: TRBJ1-2; clone_size: NA; d_call: NA; cdr3_nt: TGTGCCAGCAGCTCCGATACAGGGTGGGACTATGGCTACACCTTC; cdr3_aa: CASSSDTGWDYGYTF
v_call: TRBV15; j_call: TRBJ1-3; clone_size: NA; d_call: TRBD1; cdr3_nt: TGTGCCACCAGGGGACAGGGGAACACCATATATTTT; cdr3_aa: CATRGQGNTIYF
v_call: TRBV7-9; j_call: TRBJ1-4; clone_size: once; d_call: NA; cdr3_nt: TGTGCCAGCAGCTTAGCGGGGTTTGAAAAACTGTTTTTT; cdr3_aa: CASSLAGFEKLFF
v_call: TRBV5-1; j_call: TRBJ2-1; clone_size: NA; d_call: NA; cdr3_nt: TGCGCCAGCAGCTTCCGATCAATGGTAAACTCCTACAATGAGCAGTTCTTC; cdr3_aa: CASSFRSMVNSYNEQFF
v_call: TRBV5-1; j_call: TRBJ2-5; clone_size: NA; d_call: TRBD2; cdr3_nt: TGCGCCAGCAGCCCTGGACTAGCGGGGGCCCAAGAGACCCAGTACTTC; cdr3_aa: CASSPGLAGAQETQYF
v_call: TRBV14; j_call: TRBJ2-3; clone_size: NA; d_call: NA; cdr3_nt: TGTGCCAGCAGCCAAGATCTGCAGGGCACAGATACGCAGTATTTT; cdr3_aa: CASSQDLQGTDTQYF
v_call: TRBV19; j_call: TRBJ2-1; clone_size: NA; d_call: NA; cdr3_nt: TGTGCCAGTAGCCCGGGAGTTCGCGCTATTGAGCAGTTCTTC; cdr3_aa: CASSPGVRAIEQFF
v_call: TRBV21-1; j_call: TRBJ1-2; clone_size: NA; d_call: NA; cdr3_nt: TGTGCCAGCAGCCCCCTGGGCCCGAGGGGGTCGTGCTATGGCTACACCTTC; cdr3_aa: CASSPLGPRGSCYGYTF
v_call: TRBV29-1; j_call: TRBJ2-7; clone_size: few; d_call: NA; cdr3_nt: TGCAGCGTTGAAGAGGGTTCAGGCGAGCAGTACTTC; cdr3_aa: CSVEEGSGEQYF
v_call: TRBV29-1; j_call: TRBJ2-7; clone_size: NA; d_call: TRBD2; cdr3_nt: TGCAGCGCCAGCGGGGGAAGCTCCTACGAGCAGTACTTC; cdr3_aa: CSASGGSSYEQYF